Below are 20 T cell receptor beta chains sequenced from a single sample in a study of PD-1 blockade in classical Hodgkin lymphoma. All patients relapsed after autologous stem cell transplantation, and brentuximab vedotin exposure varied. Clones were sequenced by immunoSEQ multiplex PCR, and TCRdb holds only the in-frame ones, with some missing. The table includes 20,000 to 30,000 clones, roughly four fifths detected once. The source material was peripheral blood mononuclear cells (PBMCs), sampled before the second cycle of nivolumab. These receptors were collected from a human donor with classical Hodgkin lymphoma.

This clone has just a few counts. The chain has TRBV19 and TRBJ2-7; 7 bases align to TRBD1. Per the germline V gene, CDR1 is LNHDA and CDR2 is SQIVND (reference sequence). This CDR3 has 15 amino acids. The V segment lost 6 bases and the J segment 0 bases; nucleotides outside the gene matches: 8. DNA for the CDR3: TGTGCCAGTAGAAGGGACAGTCGTAGCTCCTACGAGCAGTACTTC. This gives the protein CASRRDSRSSYEQYF.

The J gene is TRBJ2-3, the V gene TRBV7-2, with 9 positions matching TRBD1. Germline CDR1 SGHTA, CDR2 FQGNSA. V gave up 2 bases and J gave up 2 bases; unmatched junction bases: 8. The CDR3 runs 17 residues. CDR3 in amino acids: CASSLIWTGANTDTQYF. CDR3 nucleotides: TGTGCCAGCAGCTTAATATGGACAGGGGCTAACACAGATACGCAGTATTTT. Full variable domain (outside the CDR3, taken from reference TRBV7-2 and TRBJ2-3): GAGVSQSPSNKVTEKGKDVELRCDPISGHTALYWYRQSLGQGLEFLIYFQGNSAPDKSGLPSDRFSAERTGGSVSTLTIQRTQQEDSAVYLCASSLIWTGANTDTQYFGPGTRLTVL.

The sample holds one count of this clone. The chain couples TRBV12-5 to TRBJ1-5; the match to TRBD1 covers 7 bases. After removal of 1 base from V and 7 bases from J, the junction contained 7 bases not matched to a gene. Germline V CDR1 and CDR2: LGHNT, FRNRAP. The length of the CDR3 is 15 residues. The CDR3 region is CASGLELGGGQPQHF. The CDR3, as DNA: TGTGCTAGTGGTTTGGAGCTAGGAGGGGGCCAGCCCCAGCATTTT.

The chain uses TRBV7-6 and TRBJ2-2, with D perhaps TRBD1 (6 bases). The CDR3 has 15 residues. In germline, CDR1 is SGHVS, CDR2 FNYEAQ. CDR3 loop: CATGVLGGNTGELFF. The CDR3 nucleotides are TGTGCAACCGGGGTCTTAGGGGGGAACACCGGGGAGCTGTTTTTT.

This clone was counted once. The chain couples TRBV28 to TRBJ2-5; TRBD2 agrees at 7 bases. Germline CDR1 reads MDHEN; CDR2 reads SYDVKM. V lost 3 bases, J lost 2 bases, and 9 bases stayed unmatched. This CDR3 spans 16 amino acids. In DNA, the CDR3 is TGTGCCAGCAGTTTTGGGGAGGGTTCGTCTCAAGAGACCCAGTACTTC. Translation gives CASSFGEGSSQETQYF.

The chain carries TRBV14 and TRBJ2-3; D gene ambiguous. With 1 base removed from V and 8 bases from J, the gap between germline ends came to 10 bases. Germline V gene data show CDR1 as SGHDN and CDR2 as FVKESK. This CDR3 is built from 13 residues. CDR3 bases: TGTGCCAGCAGCCAAGTCGTAAGTGCTACGCAGTATTTT. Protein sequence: CASSQVVSATQYF. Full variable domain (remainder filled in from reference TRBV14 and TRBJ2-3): EAGVTQFPSHSVIEKGQTVTLRCDPISGHDNLYWYRRVMGKEIKFLLHFVKESKQDESGMPNNRFLAERTGGTYSTLKVQPAELEDSGVYFCASSQVVSATQYFGPGTRLTVL.

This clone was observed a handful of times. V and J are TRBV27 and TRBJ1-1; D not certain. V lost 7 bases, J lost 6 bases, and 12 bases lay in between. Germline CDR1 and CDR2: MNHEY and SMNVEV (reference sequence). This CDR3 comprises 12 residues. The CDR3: CASIGSSPEAFF. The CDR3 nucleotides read TGTGCCAGCATTGGATCTTCTCCTGAAGCTTTCTTT.

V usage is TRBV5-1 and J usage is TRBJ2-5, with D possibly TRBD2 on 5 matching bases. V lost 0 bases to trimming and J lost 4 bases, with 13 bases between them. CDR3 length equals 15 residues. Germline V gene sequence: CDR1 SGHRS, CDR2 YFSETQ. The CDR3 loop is CASSLASPGGETQYF. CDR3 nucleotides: TGCGCCAGCAGCTTGGCCTCTCCCGGAGGAGAGACCCAGTACTTC.

CDR3 protein: CASSVDGDPYGYTF. The CDR3 nucleotides read TGTGCCAGCAGCGTAGATGGGGATCCCTATGGCTACACCTTC. The chain combines TRBV9 with TRBJ1-2; D is undetermined. The CDR3 is made up of 14 amino acids. The germline gives CDR1 SGDLS, CDR2 YYNGEE. Trimming cost V 0 bases and J 4 bases, with 10 bases left between them.

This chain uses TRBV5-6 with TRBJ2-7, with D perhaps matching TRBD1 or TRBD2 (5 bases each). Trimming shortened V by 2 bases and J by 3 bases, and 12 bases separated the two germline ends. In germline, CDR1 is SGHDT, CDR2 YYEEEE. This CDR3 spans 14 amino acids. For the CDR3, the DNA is TGTGCCAGCAGCTTAATGGGGGTTAGCTACGAGCAGTACTTC. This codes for CASSLMGVSYEQYF.

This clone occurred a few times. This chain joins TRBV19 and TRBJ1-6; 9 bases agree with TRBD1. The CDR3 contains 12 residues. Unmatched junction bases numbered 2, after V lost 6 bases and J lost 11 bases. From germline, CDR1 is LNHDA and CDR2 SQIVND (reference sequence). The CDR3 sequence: CASRDRGTPLHF. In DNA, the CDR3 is TGTGCCAGTAGGGACAGGGGCACACCCCTCCACTTT.

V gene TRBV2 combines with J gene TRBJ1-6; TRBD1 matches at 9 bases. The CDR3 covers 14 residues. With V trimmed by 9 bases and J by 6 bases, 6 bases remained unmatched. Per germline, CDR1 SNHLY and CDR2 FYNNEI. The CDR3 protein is CASAPGQGNSPLHF. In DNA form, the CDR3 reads TGTGCCAGTGCTCCGGGACAGGGTAATTCACCCCTCCACTTT.

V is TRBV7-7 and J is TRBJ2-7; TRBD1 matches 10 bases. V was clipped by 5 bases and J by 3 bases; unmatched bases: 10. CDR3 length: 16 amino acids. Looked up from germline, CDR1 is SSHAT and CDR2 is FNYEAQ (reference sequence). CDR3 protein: CASSPAPGTGVYEQYF. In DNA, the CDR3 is TGTGCCAGCAGCCCAGCCCCCGGGACAGGGGTCTACGAGCAGTACTTC. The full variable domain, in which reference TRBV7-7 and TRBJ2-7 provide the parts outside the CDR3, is GAGVSQSPRYKVTKRGQDVTLRCDPISSHATLYWYQQALGQGPEFLTYFNYEAQPDKSGLPSDRFSAERPEGSISTLTIQRTEQRDSAMYRCASSPAPGTGVYEQYFGPGTRLTVT.

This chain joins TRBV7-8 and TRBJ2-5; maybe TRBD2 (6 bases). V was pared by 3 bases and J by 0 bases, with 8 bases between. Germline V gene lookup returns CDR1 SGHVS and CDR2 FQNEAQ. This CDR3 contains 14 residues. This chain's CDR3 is CASSFRGYQETQYF. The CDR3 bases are TGTGCCAGCAGCTTCCGGGGGTACCAAGAGACCCAGTACTTC.

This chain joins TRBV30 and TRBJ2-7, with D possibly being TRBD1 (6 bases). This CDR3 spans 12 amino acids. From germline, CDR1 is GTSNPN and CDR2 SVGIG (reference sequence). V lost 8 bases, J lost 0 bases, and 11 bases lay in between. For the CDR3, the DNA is TGTGCCGCGCAGGGGAGCTCCTACGAGCAGTACTTC. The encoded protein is CAAQGSSYEQYF.

The CDR3 is CASSEMSTRQYDRETQYF. CDR3 sequence (DNA): TGTGCCAGCAGTGAAATGAGTACACGACAGTACGATAGGGAGACCCAGTACTTC. This chain joins TRBV2 and TRBJ2-5; possible D gene TRBD1, 5 bases. Trimming stripped 2 bases from V and 5 bases from J, with 24 bases between. The germline gives CDR1 SNHLY, CDR2 FYNNEI. The CDR3 is 18 amino acids.

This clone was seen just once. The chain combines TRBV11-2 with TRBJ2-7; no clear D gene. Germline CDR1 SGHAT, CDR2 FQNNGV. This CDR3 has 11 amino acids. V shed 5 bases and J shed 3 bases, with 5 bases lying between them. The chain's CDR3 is CASSQFYEQYF. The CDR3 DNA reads TGTGCCAGCAGCCAGTTCTACGAGCAGTACTTC.

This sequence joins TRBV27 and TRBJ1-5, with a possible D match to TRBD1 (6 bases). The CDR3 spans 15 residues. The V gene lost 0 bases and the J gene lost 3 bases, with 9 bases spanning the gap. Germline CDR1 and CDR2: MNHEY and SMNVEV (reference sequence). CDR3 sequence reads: CASSLSDRPNQPQHF. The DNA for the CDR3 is TGTGCCAGCAGTTTATCTGACAGGCCCAATCAGCCCCAGCATTTT.

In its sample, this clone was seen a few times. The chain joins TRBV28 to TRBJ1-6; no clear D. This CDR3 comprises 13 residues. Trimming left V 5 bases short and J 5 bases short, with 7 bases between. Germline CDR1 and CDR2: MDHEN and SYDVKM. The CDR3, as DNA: TGTGCCAGCAGTCGCGAGAATAATTCACCCCTCCACTTT. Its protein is CASSRENNSPLHF. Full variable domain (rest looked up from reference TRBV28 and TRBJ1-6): DVKVTQSSRYLVKRTGEKVFLECVQDMDHENMFWYRQDPGLGLRLIYFSYDVKMKEKGDIPEGYSVSREKKERFSLILESASTNQTSMYLCASSRENNSPLHFGNGTRLTVT.

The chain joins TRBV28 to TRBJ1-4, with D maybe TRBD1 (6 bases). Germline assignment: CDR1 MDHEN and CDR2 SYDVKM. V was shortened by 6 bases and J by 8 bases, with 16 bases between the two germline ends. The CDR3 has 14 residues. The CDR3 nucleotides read TGTGCCAGCAGGTCGACAGGCAGCTGGGAAAAACTGTTTTTT. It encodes CASRSTGSWEKLFF. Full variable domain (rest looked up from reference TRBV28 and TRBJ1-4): DVKVTQSSRYLVKRTGEKVFLECVQDMDHENMFWYRQDPGLGLRLIYFSYDVKMKEKGDIPEGYSVSREKKERFSLILESASTNQTSMYLCASRSTGSWEKLFFGSGTQLSVL.